Below are 24 T cell receptor beta chains sequenced from a single sample in a study of human T cells and chemical hapten exposure. As to time point: patch test 3, about 24 weeks after DPC sensitization. Treatment here: therapeutic diphenylcyclopropenone sensitization with weekly scalp DPC. MiXCR, run by TCRdb on the RACE reads, gives a single entry per CDR3 protein. The table has 95,000 to 150,000 distinct CDR3 sequences, about 11% seen once; the top ten hold under 2.5%. The specimen comprised whole blood, sampled in connection with sensitization to the hapten diphenylcyclopropenone (DPC). The receptors originated from a woman between 45 and 65 years old with alopecia areata. Some clones in this sample may be carry-over from other donors' samples.

This clonotype was observed many times. V gene TRBV20-1 combines with J gene TRBJ2-5, with D possibly matching TRBD2 (6 bases). Trimming left V 3 bases short and J 0 bases short, with 11 bases between. Germline V gene lookup returns CDR1 DFQATT and CDR2 SNEGSKA (reference sequence). The CDR3 length is 14 residues. The CDR3 loop is CSARAERDQETQYF. For the CDR3, the DNA is TGCAGTGCTAGGGCGGAGCGGGACCAAGAGACCCAGTACTTC.

This clonotype was observed a few times. V and J are TRBV27 and TRBJ2-1; D possibly corresponds to TRBD2 (5 bases). The CDR3 is 15 residues long. CDR1 is MNHEY, CDR2 SMNVEV, per germline (reference sequence). V lost 2 bases to trimming and J lost 6 bases, with 14 bases between them. CDR3 protein: CASSLEWEMSNEQFF. As DNA, the CDR3 is TGTGCCAGCAGTTTAGAGTGGGAGATGAGCAATGAGCAGTTCTTC.

This clonotype was recorded a few times. The chain links TRBV6-2 or TRBV6-3 to TRBJ1-1; D unclear. In germline, CDR1 is MNHEY, CDR2 SVGEGT. The CDR3 runs to 13 residues. Deletions cut 0 bases from V and 11 bases from J, with 13 bases between. The CDR3 DNA reads as TGTGCCAGCAGTTACTCTCCACAGAGCGGGGCTTTCTTT. Amino acids: CASSYSPQSGAFF.

This clonotype was picked up many times. V is TRBV29-1 and J is TRBJ2-6; 7 nucleotides line up with TRBD1. The CDR3 covers 18 residues. The V segment lost 4 bases and the J segment 0 bases; nucleotides outside the gene matches: 12. The germline CDR1 and CDR2 sequences are SQVTM and ANQGSEA. DNA of the CDR3: TGCAGCGTTGGGGGACAGTCAAGCGCCCTCTCTGGGGCCAACGTCCTGACTTTC. Translating it yields CSVGGQSSALSGANVLTF.

This clonotype was detected a few times. V gene TRBV28 combines with J gene TRBJ2-3, with 12 bases matching TRBD2. CDR1 is MDHEN, CDR2 SYDVKM, per germline. Germline trimming cut 6 bases from V and 6 bases from J; bases unmatched to any gene: 4. CDR3 length: 14 residues. The CDR3 spells CASSRLAGVDTQYF. The CDR3 region has the DNA TGTGCCAGCAGCCGACTAGCGGGAGTGGATACGCAGTATTTT.

In this sample, this clonotype turned up many times. The chain uses TRBV29-1 and TRBJ1-1; D uncertain. The V end lost 6 bases, the J end lost 11 bases, and 19 bases lay between the germline ends. CDR1 and CDR2 (germline): SQVTM, ANQGSEA. The CDR3 runs 12 residues. The CDR3 region has the DNA TGCAGCGTCTCCGACCCCGGCAGAGCGGCTTTCTTT. Translated: CSVSDPGRAAFF.

The chain links TRBV14 to TRBJ2-1, with no clear D. This CDR3 is 11 amino acids long. Deletions cut 1 base from V and 8 bases from J, with 3 bases between. In germline, CDR1 is SGHDN, CDR2 FVKESK. In DNA form, the CDR3 reads TGTGCCAGCAGCCAAGCTTATGAGCAGTTCTTC. It yields the protein CASSQAYEQFF.

This clonotype was recorded at least ten times. CDR3 DNA: TGTGCCAGCAGTGGCTCAGGGGGCCCCTACGAGCAGTACTTC. Translated: CASSGSGGPYEQYF. The chain uses TRBV25-1 and TRBJ2-7; 8 positions agree with TRBD1. The CDR3 has 14 residues. CDR1 is MGHDK, CDR2 SYGVNS, per germline. Germline trimming cut 4 bases from V and 2 bases from J; bases unmatched to any gene: 4.

The V call is TRBV20-1, the J call TRBJ1-1; the D is unclear. The CDR3 is made up of 13 amino acids. CDR1 and CDR2 from the germline V gene are DFQATT and SNEGSKA (reference sequence). V lost 6 bases to trimming and J lost 1 base, with 12 bases between them. The CDR3 bases are TGCAGTGCAGCCAACGAGGCGAACACTGAAGCTTTCTTT. Translated, it gives CSAANEANTEAFF.

The chain links TRBV28 to TRBJ2-2; D gene ambiguous. The CDR3 runs 11 residues. The V and J ends lost 1 base and 10 bases respectively, with 4 bases between them. The germline V gene has CDR1 MDHEN and CDR2 SYDVKM. The CDR3: CASSLSQELFF. CDR3 nucleotides: TGTGCCAGCAGTTTATCACAGGAGCTGTTTTTT.

This clonotype was seen repeatedly, ten times or more. This chain uses TRBV18 with TRBJ1-1; 9 bases align to TRBD1. The CDR3 length is 13 residues. V shed 11 bases, J shed 0 bases, and the junction held 4 bases outside the gene matches. The germline CDR1 and CDR2 sequences are KGHSH and LQKENI. This CDR3 reads CASGTGMNTEAFF. Written as DNA, the CDR3 is TGTGCCTCCGGGACAGGGATGAACACTGAAGCTTTCTTT.

This clonotype turned up a few times. The chain has TRBV29-1 and TRBJ1-1; D ambiguous. The germline V gene has CDR1 SQVTM and CDR2 ANQGSEA. V lost 7 bases, J lost 0 bases, and 12 bases lay in between. This CDR3 is built from 13 residues. Written as DNA, the CDR3 is TGCAGCGGTAGGTCCCAAATGAACACTGAAGCTTTCTTT. It translates to CSGRSQMNTEAFF.

In its sample, this clonotype was seen many times. V and J are TRBV7-2 and TRBJ2-3; 16 nucleotides agree with TRBD2. This CDR3 region has 19 residues. Germline V gene sequence: CDR1 SGHTA, CDR2 FQGNSA. V trimming: 5 bases; J trimming: 5 bases; junction bases outside the gene matches: 13. This chain's CDR3 is CASSPPGLAGGPGKDTQYF. For the CDR3, the DNA is TGTGCCAGCAGCCCACCGGGACTAGCGGGAGGGCCGGGGAAAGATACGCAGTATTTT.

The genes are TRBV12-3 or TRBV12-4 and TRBJ1-6; maybe TRBD1 (5 bases). V was clipped by 1 base and J by 9 bases, with 13 bases between them. The CDR3 runs to 15 residues. CDR3 protein: CASSLEMHGASPLHF. The CDR3 region has the DNA TGTGCCAGCAGTTTAGAGATGCACGGGGCTTCACCCCTCCACTTT.

This clonotype was observed a handful of times. The V gene is TRBV12-3 or TRBV12-4, the J gene TRBJ1-1; D not certain. The V end was cut by 3 bases, the J end by 5 bases, with 10 bases between. CDR3 length: 13 amino acids. The CDR3 coding sequence is TGTGCCAGCAGTTTCGCGGGAGGAACTGAAGCTTTCTTT. Amino acids: CASSFAGGTEAFF.

This clonotype came up many times. The gene calls are TRBV7-9 and TRBJ2-3, with 10 positions matching TRBD2. J was trimmed by 4 bases and V by 5 bases; bases with no gene match: 9. CDR1 and CDR2 (germline): SEHNR, FQNEAQ (reference sequence). This CDR3 has 16 residues. In DNA, the CDR3 is TGTGCCAGCAGCCTCGTAGCGGGGGGCAATTCAGATACGCAGTATTTT. Protein product: CASSLVAGGNSDTQYF.

The gene calls are TRBV27 and TRBJ1-5; D is uncertain. The CDR3 runs 18 residues. V shed 4 bases and J shed 3 bases, with 22 bases lying between them. From germline, CDR1 is MNHEY and CDR2 SMNVEV (reference sequence). The CDR3 nucleotides are TGTGCCAGCAGTTCCCTCTCCCCGGCTACGGCGGCCAATCAGCCCCAGCATTTT. It translates to CASSSLSPATAANQPQHF.

CDR3 bases: TGCGCCAGCAGCTCCGGGACTCCCGAGGCGACCCAGTACTTC. This encodes CASSSGTPEATQYF. The chain has TRBV5-1 and TRBJ2-5, with D maybe TRBD2 (6 bases). Germline CDR1 SGHRS, CDR2 YFSETQ. The CDR3 extends over 14 amino acids. V was clipped by 3 bases and J by 7 bases, with 16 bases between them.

The chain is built from TRBV29-1 and TRBJ1-1, with D unresolved. Trimming stripped 1 base from V and 0 bases from J, with 6 bases between. The germline gives CDR1 SQVTM, CDR2 ANQGSEA. The CDR3 runs to 13 residues. CDR3 nucleotides: TGCAGCGTTGAAGCACAGCTGAACACTGAAGCTTTCTTT. Its translation is CSVEAQLNTEAFF. Using reference TRBV29-1 and TRBJ1-1 for the parts outside the CDR3, the full variable domain is SAVISQKPSRDICQRGTSLTIQCQVDSQVTMMFWYRQQPGQSLTLIATANQGSEATYESGFVIDKFPISRPNLTFSTLTVSNMSPEDSSIYLCSVEAQLNTEAFFGQGTRLTVV.

This clonotype came up a few times. The rearrangement links TRBV6-1 to TRBJ1-5, with D hard to call. This CDR3 has 12 amino acids. Looked up from germline, CDR1 is MNHNS and CDR2 is SASEGT. Trimming stripped 9 bases from V and 9 bases from J, with 15 bases between. The CDR3 here is CASRVGLSPQHF. The CDR3 region has the DNA TGTGCCAGTCGGGTGGGCCTCTCGCCCCAGCATTTT.

In this sample, this clonotype turned up a few times. The chain links TRBV13 to TRBJ2-1; 12 positions match TRBD2. The CDR3 covers 16 residues. With V trimmed by 3 bases and J by 9 bases, 9 bases remained unmatched. Germline V gene lookup returns CDR1 PRHDT and CDR2 FYEKMQ (reference sequence). The CDR3 reads CASSFPTSGGLGEQFF. CDR3 nucleotides: TGTGCCAGCAGCTTCCCGACTAGCGGGGGTTTGGGTGAGCAGTTCTTC.

In this sample, this clonotype turned up a few times. J is TRBJ2-1 and V is TRBV2; 7 bases fit TRBD1. J was trimmed by 6 bases and V by 0 bases; bases with no gene match: 5. The germline V gene has CDR1 SNHLY and CDR2 FYNNEI. This CDR3 has 15 amino acids. The chain's CDR3 is CASSEAAAGGNEQFF. Written as DNA, the CDR3 is TGTGCCAGCAGTGAAGCGGCGGCAGGGGGCAATGAGCAGTTCTTC.

CDR3 bases: TGTGCCAGCAGCCCCCAAGCGGGAGGGGAAGAGCAGTACTTC. Translated: CASSPQAGGEEQYF. V is TRBV7-2 and J is TRBJ2-7; TRBD2 aligns across 10 bases. From germline, CDR1 is SGHTA and CDR2 FQGNSA. The V and J ends lost 5 bases and 7 bases, in that order; junction bases with no gene match: 8. The CDR3 contains 14 residues.

The rearrangement links TRBV28 to TRBJ1-2; D gene unclear. The CDR3 runs to 13 residues. The ends were cut back, 7 bases at V and 4 bases at J, with 13 bases in the middle. Germline CDR1 MDHEN, CDR2 SYDVKM. DNA of the CDR3: TGTGCCAGCACCCGGACGGAAACCTATGGCTACACCTTC. Translating it yields CASTRTETYGYTF.